These 2 T cell receptor beta chains came from one sample sequenced in a study of T cells in Graves' hyperthyroidism and ophthalmopathy. Amplified TCR beta CDR3 regions derived from RNA transcripts. The primer set for the first-round RT-PCR of the TCR CDR3 was HTBI. From the multiplex PCR reads, TCRdb called clonotypes with MiXCR, one entry per CDR3 protein. The table shows about 300,000 distinct CDR3 sequences, with 12% to 15% occurring only once. Sequenced material: blood. The source is a woman between 40 and 55 years old with Graves' hyperthyroidism.

The chain carries TRBV19 and TRBJ2-2; maybe TRBD2 (5 bases). The germline V gene encodes CDR1 LNHDA and CDR2 SQIVND (reference sequence). There are 15 residues in the CDR3. V lost 5 bases and J lost 5, with 15 bases in between. The CDR3: CASSPRDSPTGELFF. CDR3 bases: TGTGCCAGTAGTCCCCGGGATTCTCCTACCGGGGAGCTGTTTTTT.

This clonotype has ten or more counts. This chain uses TRBV28 with TRBJ1-1; 10 bases fit TRBD1. V dropped 8 bases and J dropped 5; count of bases not matched to a gene: 8. Germline V gives CDR1 MDHEN, CDR2 SYDVKM. The CDR3 length is 14 residues. CDR3 protein: CASGWTGGGTEAFF. CDR3 DNA sequence: TGTGCCAGCGGCTGGACAGGGGGAGGGACTGAAGCTTTCTTT.